This T cell receptor beta chain was captured in a study of shared clonotypes between healthy human individuals (TCRdb year 2020). With regard to the full study: The cohort comprised two women and three men aged 18 to 49 years. Per donor, three plates each were used for CD4 naive and CD4 memory, two for CD8 naive, and one for CD8 memory. Blood TCR repertoires of 5 or 6 healthy adults were deeply sequenced to estimate repertoire size and the extent of clonotype sharing between individuals. Different laboratories and diverse techniques were used to prepare libraries and sequence TCR repertoires, to increase sequencing depth and limit assay-specific biases. Between about 0.8 and 9 billion PBMCs per donor were obtained by leukapheresis. Paper-wide results and their limitations: Estimated clonotype richness was generally larger for naive than for memory subsets. Sharing across a few donors was observed for about 5% of naive CD4, less than 4% of naive CD8, about 2.5% of memory CD4, and around 0.4% of memory CD8 clonotypes. Because the study included a small number of donors, the genetic and exposure-history diversity represented was limited. Based on pairwise subsampling, the degree of clonotype sharing among donors was expected to be affected by sequencing depth. Incomplete sequencing was indicated by rarefaction of sorted-subset datasets, despite the large sequencing depth. Sampling was limited to blood, and TCR repertoires in tissue likely differ from TCR repertoires in blood. Higher generation probabilities were observed for clonotypes shared by all four sorted-subset donors than for non-shared clonotypes.

This clone was found a few times. Its recognized antigen is unknown. No base quality values were provided; no much bigger clone lies one nucleotide off. Taken from cysteine to phenylalanine, the CDR3 has 15 residues. Of the read, only the CDR3 DNA is kept; its 45 bases are in frame from base 1. V is trimmed back by 6 bases and J by 5 bases, and the junction contains 10 bases that no gene match accounts for. The germline V gene specifies SNHLY as CDR1 and FYNNEI as CDR2. Using the deep immunoSEQ assay, multiplex PCR amplified TCR CDR3 regions from genomic DNA. For each cell subset, the extracted genomic DNA was distributed evenly across all wells of several immunoSEQ 96-well plates, and each plate served as one replicate. For sorted subsets, each replicate PCR was loaded with approximately 0.2 ug genomic DNA, equivalent to 25,000 to 35,000 T cell genomes. Purified libraries were quantified with a Qubit 3.0 fluorometer, sized on a Bioanalyzer 2100, and re-quantified with the KAPA Library Quantification kit. A separate single-read 150-cycle Illumina NextSeq 550 flow cell was used to sequence each immunoSEQ 96-well plate. The authors' analysis ran thus. The immunoSEQ output contained only junctional sequences without quality scores, so filtering could not match that applied to full-length reads. Sequences were annotated with PyIR, a Python wrapper for IgBLAST v1.9, and V/J genes and CDR3 were assigned using IMGT germline references. Reads were removed for weak V/J assignments (E-value above 1e-6), missing CDR3, stop codons, out-of-frame junctions, or ambiguous translated residues. V3J clonotypes were defined as sequences sharing an identical inferred V gene, J gene, and CDR3 amino acid sequence. Percentage overlap between repertoires was calculated by dividing the number of shared unique clonotypes by the size of the smaller repertoire. Three approaches were used to assess repertoire richness: RTK rarefaction, the Chao1 estimator, and Recon v2.1 estimates of unobserved clonotypes. Generation probabilities were computed with OLGA for all TCRbeta clonotypes obtained by the gDNA method from several donors. Held by TCRdb, this immuneACCESS table contains in-frame sequences only and omits some clones. Under half of the omission traces to an unresolved V gene where checked; the cause of the rest is unknown. That table gives V, J and clone size, and the DNA gave D and trimming. The sample table shows approximately 1,000,000 clones, and approximately 75% are seen once. Roughly 0.9% of the sample is taken by the ten largest.

Donors were healthy HIV-negative adults with no recently reported acute infections or vaccinations. Every donor was a Caucasian adult residing in Nashville, Tennessee, USA. CD4+ T cells were enriched by magnetic negative selection, after which naive cells were positively selected on CD45RA and the negative fraction was taken as the memory subset. Blood was collected by leukapheresis, and PBMCs were isolated by Ficoll-Histopaque density gradient centrifugation and then cryopreserved in liquid nitrogen vapor phase. Analytical flow cytometry was used to check the purity and quantity of each magnetically sorted T cell population. From each sorted fraction, genomic DNA was isolated and quantified by UV absorbance on a Nanodrop 2000c.

The receptor chain draws on TRBV2 and TRBJ2-5, and 9 junctional nucleotides match TRBD1. Material: memory CD4+ T cells from PBMCs. Interpreted using the paper, the cell subset or site label stands for: CD45RA-negative fraction. The sequence was obtained from a man between 18 and 35 years old in good health. Some clones in this sample may be carry-over from other donors' samples. The bases are TGTGCCAGCAGAGCGGACAGGGGAGGTAGGGAGACCCAGTACTTC. Translated, it reads CASRADRGGRETQYF.